This TCR beta chain emerged from a study of tumor and adjacent non-tumor tissue in lung cancer. Study summary: Samples averaged around 4 million productive TCRbeta reads each.

Regarding this clonotype: One junction end disagrees with the germline gene, perhaps due to a read error.

The template was RNA from unsorted bulk tissue. Three rounds of nested PCR, following a modified ARM-PCR protocol, produced the TCRbeta library. Via MiXCR, TCRdb re-called the multiplex PCR reads, giving one row per CDR3 protein. The sample yields 89,000 or so distinct CDR3 sequences, around 59% seen once. The CDR3 sequence is 16 residues long. Germline V gives CDR1 SGHDT, CDR2 YYEEEE. The sequence was collected from a man aged 70-80 years with non-small cell lung cancer. The sequenced material came from lung tumor tissue. J is TRBJ1-6 and V is TRBV5-6; D perhaps matches TRBD1 (5 bases). The CDR3 DNA reads as TGTGCCAGCTGCTGGAGGGACCCAGCTCCGAATTCACCTCTCCACTTT. It yields the protein CASCWRDPAPNSPLHF.